This TCR beta chain emerged from a study of T cells in Graves' hyperthyroidism and ophthalmopathy. Amplification of TCR beta CDR3 regions was performed using RNA transcripts as template. RT-PCR in the first round (using the HTBI primer set) targeted the TCR CDR3. A single record per CDR3 protein comes from TCRdb applying MiXCR to the multiplex PCR reads. The repertoire holds about 96,000 distinct CDR3 sequences, with about half as singletons. The CDR3 has 11 amino acids. Germline-derived CDR1 and CDR2 are SGHTA and FQGNSA. V lost 2 bases and J 5 bases, leaving 4 bases between the germline ends. This clonotype showed up many times. Its antigen is unidentified. Broader study findings: Before onset, ophthalmopathy was predicted by the model a median roughly 6.8 months earlier. Among thyroid clonotypes expanded above 0.001, most also appeared in blood.

The authors deemed Graves' hyperthyroidism stable absent ophthalmopathy progression within 18 months. Orbital computed tomography, thyroid ultrasound, serum thyroxine and TRAb, and clinical symptoms together informed the diagnoses. Sequences were obtained from blood. This TCR was recovered from a woman aged 35 to 49 with Graves' hyperthyroidism. The chain combines TRBV7-2 with TRBJ2-7; D unclear. The CDR3 spells CASSLLNEQYF. The CDR3 bases are TGTGCCAGCAGCTTATTAAACGAGCAGTACTTC.